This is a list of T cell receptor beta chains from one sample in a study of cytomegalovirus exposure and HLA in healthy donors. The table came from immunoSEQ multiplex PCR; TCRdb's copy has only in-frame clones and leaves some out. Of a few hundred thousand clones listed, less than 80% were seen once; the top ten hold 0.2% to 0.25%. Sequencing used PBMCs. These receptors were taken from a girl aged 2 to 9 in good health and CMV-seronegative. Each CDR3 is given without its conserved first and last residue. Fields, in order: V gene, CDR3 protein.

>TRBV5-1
ASSSTGGVEQY
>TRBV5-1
ASSLAGGQGTEAF
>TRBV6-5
ASSYSVDRGYGYT
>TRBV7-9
ASSQEAGQSTEAF
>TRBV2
ASKEPGQGNEQY
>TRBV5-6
ASSLGAGETQY
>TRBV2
ASSESTQSYGYT
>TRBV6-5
ASSYSSRRPQETQY
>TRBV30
AWAGAGGNTIY
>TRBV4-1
ASSQGTGTGYTIGGYT